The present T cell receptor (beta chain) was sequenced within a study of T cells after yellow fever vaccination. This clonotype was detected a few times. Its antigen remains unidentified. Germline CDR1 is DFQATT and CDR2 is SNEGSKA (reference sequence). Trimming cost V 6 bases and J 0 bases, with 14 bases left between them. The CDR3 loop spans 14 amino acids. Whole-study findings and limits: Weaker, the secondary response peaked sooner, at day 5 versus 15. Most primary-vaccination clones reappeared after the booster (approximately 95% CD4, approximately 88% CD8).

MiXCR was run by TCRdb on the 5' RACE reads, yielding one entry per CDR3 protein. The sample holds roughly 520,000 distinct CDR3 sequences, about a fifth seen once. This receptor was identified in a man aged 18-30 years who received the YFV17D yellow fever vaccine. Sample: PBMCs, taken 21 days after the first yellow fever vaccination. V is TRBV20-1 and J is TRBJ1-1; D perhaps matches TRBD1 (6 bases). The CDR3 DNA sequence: TGCAGTGCAAGCACAGGGAACATGAACACTGAAGCTTTCTTT. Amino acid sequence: CSASTGNMNTEAFF.